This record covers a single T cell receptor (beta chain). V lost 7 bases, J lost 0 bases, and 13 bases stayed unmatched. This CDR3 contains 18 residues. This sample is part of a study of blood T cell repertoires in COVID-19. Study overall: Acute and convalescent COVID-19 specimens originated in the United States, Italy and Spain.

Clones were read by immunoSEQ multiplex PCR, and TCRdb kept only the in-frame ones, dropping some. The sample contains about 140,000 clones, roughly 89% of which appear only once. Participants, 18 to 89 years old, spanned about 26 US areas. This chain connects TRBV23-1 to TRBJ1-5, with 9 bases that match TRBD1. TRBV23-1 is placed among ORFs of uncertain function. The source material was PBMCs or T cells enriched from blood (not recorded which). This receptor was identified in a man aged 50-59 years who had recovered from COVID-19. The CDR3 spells CASTPEDRGLYSNQPQHF. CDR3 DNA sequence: TGCGCCAGCACCCCCGAGGACAGGGGACTCTATAGCAATCAGCCCCAGCATTTT.